This T cell receptor (beta chain) derives from a study of cytomegalovirus exposure and HLA in healthy donors. On the study more broadly: The use of the same platform for the roughly 110 validation repertoires and the 600 to 800 first-cohort repertoires was reported by a later analysis.

From the approximately 120-subject validation cohort, which was separate from the approximately 700-subject first cohort, the donors were drawn. Findings and caveats of the study: The study recorded some 160 TCR beta chains that were cytomegalovirus-associated.

TCRdb's table, derived via immunoSEQ multiplex PCR, lists solely in-frame clones and lacks some. The data hold about 180,000 clones, with around 86% observed a single time. This CDR3 spans 12 amino acids. Germline-derived CDR1 and CDR2 are MNHEY and SMNVEV (reference sequence). V was pared by 9 bases and J by 5 bases, with 12 bases between. A word on this clone: Its specificity is unknown.

The TCR was taken from a man aged 18 to 30 in good health and CMV-seropositive. The rearrangement links TRBV27 to TRBJ2-3, with TRBD1 as a possible D gene (6 bases). The specimen sequenced was PBMCs. CDR3: CASQGPEDTQYF. For the CDR3, the DNA is TGTGCCAGTCAGGGGCCGGAAGATACGCAGTATTTT.